These 5 T cell receptor beta chains were sequenced from one sample in a study of cytomegalovirus exposure and HLA in healthy donors (dated by TCRdb to between 2016 and 2019). Libraries were prepared through the immunoSEQ multiplex PCR assay. The multiplex PCR relied on a mix of 60 forward primers for TCR Vbeta segments and 13 reverse primers for TCR Jbeta segments. Sourced from immuneACCESS, this table was stored by TCRdb with only in-frame sequences that have V and J called. A share of the clones is absent; for the studies checked, an unresolved V gene accounts for under half, and the remainder has no known explanation. The sample includes over 150,000 clones, with about four fifths observed a single time. Under 0.4% of the sample goes to the ten largest clones. Sequenced material: PBMCs. These receptors all come from a boy aged 2 to 10 in good health and CMV-seronegative.

The rearrangement links TRBV18 to TRBJ2-6, with 11 bases that match TRBD1. The germline gives CDR1 KGHSH, CDR2 LQKENI. Trimming removed 4 bases from V and 0 bases from J; junction bases left unmatched: 5. The CDR3 runs to 18 residues. CDR3 DNA: TGTGCCAGCTCACGGGACAGGGGGTTCCCCTCTGGGGCCAACGTCCTGACTTTC. It yields the protein CASSRDRGFPSGANVLTF.

This clone appeared once. V gene TRBV7-8 combines with J gene TRBJ2-6, with 8 positions matching TRBD2. The junction had 12 bases not matched to a gene; V was cut back by 5 bases and J by 0 bases. CDR1 is SGHVS, CDR2 FQNEAQ, per germline. This CDR3 contains 19 residues. CDR3 amino acids: CASSRKRGGISSGANVLTF. The CDR3, as DNA: TGTGCCAGCAGCCGAAAACGCGGGGGGATCAGCTCTGGGGCCAACGTCCTGACTTTC.

V is TRBV7-2 and J is TRBJ2-2; 7 bases agree with TRBD2. The V gene end was trimmed by 5 bases and the J gene end by 9 bases; junction bases not matched to a gene: 3. The CDR3 runs to 12 residues. CDR1 and CDR2 from the germline V gene are SGHTA and FQGNSA. The CDR3 region has the DNA TGTGCCAGCAGCCAGCGGGGCAGGGAGCTGTTTTTT. This encodes CASSQRGRELFF.

This clone was recorded only once. This chain connects TRBV7-9 to TRBJ2-7; 9 nucleotides agree with TRBD1. Germline CDR1 SEHNR, CDR2 FQNEAQ (reference sequence). CDR3 length: 13 amino acids. Unmatched junction bases numbered 4, after V lost 5 bases and J lost 5 bases. The CDR3 DNA reads as TGTGCCAGCAGCCCAGACAGGGGGGACGAGCAGTACTTC. It codes for CASSPDRGDEQYF.

The rearrangement joins TRBV14 to TRBJ1-2, with D possibly TRBD1 on 5 matching bases. Germline V gene lookup returns CDR1 SGHDN and CDR2 FVKESK. This CDR3 has 13 residues. Trimming cost V 2 bases and J 7 bases, with 11 bases left between them. CDR3 bases: TGTGCCAGCAGCCAACAGGGTTTCTCTGGCTACACCTTC. Residues: CASSQQGFSGYTF.